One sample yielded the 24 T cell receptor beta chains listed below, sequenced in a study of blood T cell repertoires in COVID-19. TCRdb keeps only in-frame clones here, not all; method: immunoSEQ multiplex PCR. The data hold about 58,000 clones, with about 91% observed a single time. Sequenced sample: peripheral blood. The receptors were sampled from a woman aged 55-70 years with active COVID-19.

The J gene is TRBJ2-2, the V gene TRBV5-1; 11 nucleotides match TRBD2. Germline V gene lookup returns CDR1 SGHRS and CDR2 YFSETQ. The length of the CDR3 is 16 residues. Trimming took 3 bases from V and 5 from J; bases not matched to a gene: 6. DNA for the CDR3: TGCGCCAGCAGCTGGATGACTAGCGGGACTACCGGGGAGCTGTTTTTT. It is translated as CASSWMTSGTTGELFF.

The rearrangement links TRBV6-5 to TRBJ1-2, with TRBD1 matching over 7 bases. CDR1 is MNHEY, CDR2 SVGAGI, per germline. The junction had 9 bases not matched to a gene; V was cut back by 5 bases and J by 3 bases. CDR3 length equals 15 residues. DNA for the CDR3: TGTGCCAGCAGTACCACGGGGCAGGGGGACTATGGCTACACCTTC. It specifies CASSTTGQGDYGYTF.

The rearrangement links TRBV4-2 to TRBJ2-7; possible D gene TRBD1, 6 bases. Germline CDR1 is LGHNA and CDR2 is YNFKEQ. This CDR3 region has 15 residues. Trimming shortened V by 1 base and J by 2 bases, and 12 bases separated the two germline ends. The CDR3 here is CASSQGQGSAYEQYF. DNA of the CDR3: TGTGCCAGCAGCCAAGGGCAGGGGAGTGCCTACGAGCAGTACTTC.

DNA for the CDR3: TGCGCCAGCAGCAAGCCCGACGGGACAGCTAATGAAAAACTGTTTTTT. It is translated as CASSKPDGTANEKLFF. V gene TRBV5-1 combines with J gene TRBJ1-4; TRBD1 agrees at 7 bases. J lost 3 bases, V lost 4 bases, and 9 bases had no gene match. Germline CDR1 SGHRS, CDR2 YFSETQ. This CDR3 is 16 amino acids long.

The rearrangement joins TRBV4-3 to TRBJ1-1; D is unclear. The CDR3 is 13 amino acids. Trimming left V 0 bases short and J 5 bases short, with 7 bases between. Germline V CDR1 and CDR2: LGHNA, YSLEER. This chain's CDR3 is CASSQDERTEAFF. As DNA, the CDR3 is TGCGCCAGCAGCCAAGATGAGAGGACTGAAGCTTTCTTT.

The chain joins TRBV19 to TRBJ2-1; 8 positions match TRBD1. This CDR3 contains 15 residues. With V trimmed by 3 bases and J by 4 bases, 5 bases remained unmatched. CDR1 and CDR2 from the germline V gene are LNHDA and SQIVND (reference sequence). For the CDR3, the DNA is TGTGCCAGTAGTATCGGACAGGGACTTTACAATGAGCAGTTCTTC. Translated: CASSIGQGLYNEQFF.

CDR3 region: CASRIAETQGSNTF. In DNA, the CDR3 is TGTGCCAGCAGGATTGCCGAGACCCAGGGTAGTAACACCTTC. The chain links TRBV6-5 to TRBJ1-2, with a weak D call TRBD1 (5 bases). CDR1 is MNHEY, CDR2 SVGAGI, per germline. This CDR3 has 14 residues. Trimming shortened V by 6 bases and J by 12 bases, and 23 bases separated the two germline ends.

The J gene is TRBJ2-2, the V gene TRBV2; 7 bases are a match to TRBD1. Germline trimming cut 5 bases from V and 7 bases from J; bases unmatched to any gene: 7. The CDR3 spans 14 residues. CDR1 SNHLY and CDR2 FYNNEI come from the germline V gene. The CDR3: CASSTGQVGGELFF. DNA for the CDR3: TGTGCCAGCAGTACCGGACAGGTCGGCGGGGAGCTGTTTTTT.

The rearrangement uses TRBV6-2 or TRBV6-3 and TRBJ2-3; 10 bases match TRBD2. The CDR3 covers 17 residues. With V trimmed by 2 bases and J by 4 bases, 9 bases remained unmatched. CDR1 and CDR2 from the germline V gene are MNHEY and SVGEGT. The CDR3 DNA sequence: TGTGCCAGCAGTTACCGATTTCTAGCGGGGGCTTCAGATACGCAGTATTTT. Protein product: CASSYRFLAGASDTQYF.

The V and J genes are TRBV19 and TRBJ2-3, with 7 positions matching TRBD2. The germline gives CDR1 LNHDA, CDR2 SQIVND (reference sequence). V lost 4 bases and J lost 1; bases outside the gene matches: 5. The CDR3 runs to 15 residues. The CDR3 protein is CASSNPAGGTDTQYF. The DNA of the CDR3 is TGTGCCAGTAGTAACCCGGCGGGGGGCACAGATACGCAGTATTTT. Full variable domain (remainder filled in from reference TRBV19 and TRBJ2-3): DGGITQSPKYLFRKEGQNVTLSCEQNLNHDAMYWYRQDPGQGLRLIYYSQIVNDFQKGDIAEGYSVSREKKESFPLTVTSAQKNPTAFYLCASSNPAGGTDTQYFGPGTRLTVL.

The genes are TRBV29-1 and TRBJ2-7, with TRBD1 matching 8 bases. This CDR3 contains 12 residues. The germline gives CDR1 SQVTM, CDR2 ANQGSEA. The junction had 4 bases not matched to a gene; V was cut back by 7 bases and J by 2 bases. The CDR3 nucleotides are TGCAGCGGGCGACAGGGGCCCTACGAGCAGTACTTC. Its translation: CSGRQGPYEQYF.

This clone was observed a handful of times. CDR3 nucleotide sequence: TGCGCCAGCAGCCATCCCACAGGGGCCGATGAGCAGTTCTTC. This gives the protein CASSHPTGADEQFF. The chain combines TRBV4-1 with TRBJ2-1; 7 nucleotides line up with TRBD1. The V and J ends lost 3 bases and 8 bases, in that order; junction bases with no gene match: 7. This CDR3 contains 14 residues. Germline V gene data show CDR1 as MGHRA and CDR2 as YSYEKL.

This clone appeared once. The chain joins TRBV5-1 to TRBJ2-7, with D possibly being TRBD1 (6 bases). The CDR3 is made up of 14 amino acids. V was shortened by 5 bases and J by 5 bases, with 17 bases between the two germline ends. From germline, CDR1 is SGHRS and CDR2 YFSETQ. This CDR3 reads CASSVDSRHNEQYF. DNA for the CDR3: TGCGCCAGCAGTGTGGACAGCCGACATAACGAGCAGTACTTC.

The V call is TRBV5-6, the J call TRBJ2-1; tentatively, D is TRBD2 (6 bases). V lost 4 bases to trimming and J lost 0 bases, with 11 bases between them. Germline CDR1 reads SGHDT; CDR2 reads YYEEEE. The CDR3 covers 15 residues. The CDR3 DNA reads TGTGCCAGCAGCGGGGGGATTCTCTCCTACAATGAGCAGTTCTTC. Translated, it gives CASSGGILSYNEQFF.

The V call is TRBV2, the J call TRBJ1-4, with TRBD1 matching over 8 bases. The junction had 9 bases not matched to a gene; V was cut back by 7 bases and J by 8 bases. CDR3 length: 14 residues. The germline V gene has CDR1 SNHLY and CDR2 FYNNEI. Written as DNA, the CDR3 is TGTGCCAGCATGTTCGACAGGGGCAAGGAAAAACTGTTTTTT. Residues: CASMFDRGKEKLFF.

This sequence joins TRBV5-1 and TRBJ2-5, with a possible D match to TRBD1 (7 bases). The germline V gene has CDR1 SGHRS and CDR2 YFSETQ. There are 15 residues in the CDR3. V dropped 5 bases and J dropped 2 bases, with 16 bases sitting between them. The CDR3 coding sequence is TGCGCCAGCAGAGTGGCAGGGGGGAGGCAAGAGACCCAGTACTTC. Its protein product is CASRVAGGRQETQYF.

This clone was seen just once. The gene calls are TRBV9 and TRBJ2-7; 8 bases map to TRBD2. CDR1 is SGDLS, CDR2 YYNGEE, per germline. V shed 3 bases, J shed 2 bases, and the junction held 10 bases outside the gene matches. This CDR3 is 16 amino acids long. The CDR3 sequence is CASSALEGSGAYEQYF. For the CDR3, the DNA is TGTGCCAGCAGCGCCCTCGAGGGTAGCGGGGCCTACGAGCAGTACTTC.

The CDR3 loop reads CASSKAVDNFPPLHF. In DNA form, the CDR3 reads TGTGCCAGCAGCAAAGCTGTGGACAATTTTCCACCCCTCCACTTT. The chain is built from TRBV21-1 and TRBJ1-6; no check of the table's D call, TRBD1, against the DNA was made. TRBV21-1 is described as a pseudogene. There are 15 residues in the CDR3.

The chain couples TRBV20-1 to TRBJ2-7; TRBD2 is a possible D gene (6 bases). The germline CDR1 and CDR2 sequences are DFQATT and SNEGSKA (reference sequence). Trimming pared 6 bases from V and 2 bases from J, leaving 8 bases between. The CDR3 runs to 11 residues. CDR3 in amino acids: CSARRAYEQYF. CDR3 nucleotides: TGCAGTGCCCGGAGGGCCTACGAGCAGTACTTC.

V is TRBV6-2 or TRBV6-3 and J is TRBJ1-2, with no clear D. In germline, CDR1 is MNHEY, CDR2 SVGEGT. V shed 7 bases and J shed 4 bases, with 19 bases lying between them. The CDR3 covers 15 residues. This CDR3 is CASTPAGGKLYGYTF. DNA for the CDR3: TGTGCCAGCACCCCGGCGGGAGGGAAGCTCTATGGCTACACCTTC.

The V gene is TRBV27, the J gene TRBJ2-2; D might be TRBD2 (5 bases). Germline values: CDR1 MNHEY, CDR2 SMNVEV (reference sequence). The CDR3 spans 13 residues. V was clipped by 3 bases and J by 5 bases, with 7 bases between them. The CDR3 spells CASSFPGTGELFF. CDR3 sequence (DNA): TGTGCCAGCAGTTTTCCGGGAACCGGGGAGCTGTTTTTT.

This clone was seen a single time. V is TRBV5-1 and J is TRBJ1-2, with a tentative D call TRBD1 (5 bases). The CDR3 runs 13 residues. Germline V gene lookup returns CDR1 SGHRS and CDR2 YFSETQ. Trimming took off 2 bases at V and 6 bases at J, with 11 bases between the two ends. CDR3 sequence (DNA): TGCGCCAGCAGCTTACCCGCAGGGAATGGCTACACCTTC. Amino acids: CASSLPAGNGYTF.

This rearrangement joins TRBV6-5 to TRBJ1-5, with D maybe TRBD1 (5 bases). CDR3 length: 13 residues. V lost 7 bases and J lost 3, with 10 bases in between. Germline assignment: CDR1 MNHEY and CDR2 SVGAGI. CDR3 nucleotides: TGTGCCAGCACGACAGTGATCAATCAGCCCCAGCATTTT. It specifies CASTTVINQPQHF.

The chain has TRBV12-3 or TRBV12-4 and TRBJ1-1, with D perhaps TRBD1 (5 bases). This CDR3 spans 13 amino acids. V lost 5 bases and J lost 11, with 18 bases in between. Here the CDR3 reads CASSALRQQGAFF. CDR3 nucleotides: TGTGCCAGCAGTGCCCTACGACAGCAAGGTGCTTTCTTT.